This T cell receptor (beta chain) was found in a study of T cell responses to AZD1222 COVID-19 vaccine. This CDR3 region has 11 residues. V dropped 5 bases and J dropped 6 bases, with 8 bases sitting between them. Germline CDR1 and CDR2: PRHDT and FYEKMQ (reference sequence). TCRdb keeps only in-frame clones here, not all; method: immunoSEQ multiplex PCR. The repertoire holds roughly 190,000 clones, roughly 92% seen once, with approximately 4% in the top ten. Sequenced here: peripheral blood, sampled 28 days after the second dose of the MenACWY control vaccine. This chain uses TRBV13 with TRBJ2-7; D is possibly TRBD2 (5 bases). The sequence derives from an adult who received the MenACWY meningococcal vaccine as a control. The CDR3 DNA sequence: TGTGCCAGCAGCCGTCGGGGCGAGCAGTACTTC. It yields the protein CASSRRGEQYF.